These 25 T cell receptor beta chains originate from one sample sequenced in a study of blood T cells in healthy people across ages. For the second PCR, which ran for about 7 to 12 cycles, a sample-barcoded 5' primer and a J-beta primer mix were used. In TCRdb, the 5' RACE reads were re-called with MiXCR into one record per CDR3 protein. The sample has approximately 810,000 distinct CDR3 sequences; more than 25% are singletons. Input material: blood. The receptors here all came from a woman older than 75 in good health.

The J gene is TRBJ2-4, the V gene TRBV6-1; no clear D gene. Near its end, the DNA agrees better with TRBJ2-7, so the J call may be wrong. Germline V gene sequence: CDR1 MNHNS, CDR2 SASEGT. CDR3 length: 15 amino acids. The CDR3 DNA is TGTGCCAGCAGTGAACTGGTAGGGTTCTCCTACGAGCAGTACTTC. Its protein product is CASSELVGFSYEQYF.

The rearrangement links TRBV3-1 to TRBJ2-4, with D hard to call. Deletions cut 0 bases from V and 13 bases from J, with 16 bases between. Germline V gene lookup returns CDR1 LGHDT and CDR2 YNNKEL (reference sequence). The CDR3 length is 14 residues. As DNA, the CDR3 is TGTGCCAGCAGCCAAGACCCCTTCCGGCATGAGCAGTACTTC. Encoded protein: CASSQDPFRHEQYF. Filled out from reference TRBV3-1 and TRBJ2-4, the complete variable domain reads DTAVSQTPKYLVTQMGNDKSIKCEQNLGHDTMYWYKQDSKKFLKIMFSYNNKELIINETVPNRFSPKSPDKAHLNLHINSLELGDSAVYFCASSQDPFRHEQYFGAGTRLSVL.

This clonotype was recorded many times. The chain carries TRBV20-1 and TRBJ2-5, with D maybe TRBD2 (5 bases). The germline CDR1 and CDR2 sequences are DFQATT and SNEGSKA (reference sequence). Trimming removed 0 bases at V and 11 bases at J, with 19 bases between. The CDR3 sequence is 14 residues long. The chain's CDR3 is CSARDRTGRVGQYF. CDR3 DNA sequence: TGCAGTGCTAGAGATCGGACGGGAAGGGTAGGGCAGTACTTC.

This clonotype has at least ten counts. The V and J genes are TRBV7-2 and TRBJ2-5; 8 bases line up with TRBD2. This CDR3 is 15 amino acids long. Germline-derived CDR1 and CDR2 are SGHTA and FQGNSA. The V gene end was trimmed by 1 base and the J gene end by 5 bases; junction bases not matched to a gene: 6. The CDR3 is CASSLVAGGYETQYF. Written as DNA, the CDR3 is TGTGCCAGCAGCTTAGTTGCGGGGGGCTACGAGACCCAGTACTTC.

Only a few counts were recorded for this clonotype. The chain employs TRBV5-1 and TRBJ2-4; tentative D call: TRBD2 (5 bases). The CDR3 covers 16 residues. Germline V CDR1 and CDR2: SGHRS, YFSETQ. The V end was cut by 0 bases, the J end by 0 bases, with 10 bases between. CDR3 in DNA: TGCGCCAGCAGCTTGGTTTCTAGCCTAGCCAAAAACATTCAGTACTTC. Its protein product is CASSLVSSLAKNIQYF.

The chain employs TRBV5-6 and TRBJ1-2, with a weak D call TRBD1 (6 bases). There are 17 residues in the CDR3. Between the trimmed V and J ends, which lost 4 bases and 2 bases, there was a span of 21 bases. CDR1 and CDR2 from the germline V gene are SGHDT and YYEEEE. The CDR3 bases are TGTGCCAGCAGCCGGGGGGGACAAACGAAGTTAAACTATGGCTACACCTTC. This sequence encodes CASSRGGQTKLNYGYTF.

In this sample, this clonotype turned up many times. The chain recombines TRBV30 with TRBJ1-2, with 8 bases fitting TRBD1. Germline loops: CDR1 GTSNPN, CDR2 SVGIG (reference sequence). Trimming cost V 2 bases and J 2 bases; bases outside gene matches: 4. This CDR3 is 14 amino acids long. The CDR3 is CAWSLGQGNYGYTF. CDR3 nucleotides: TGTGCCTGGAGTCTAGGACAGGGAAACTATGGCTACACCTTC.

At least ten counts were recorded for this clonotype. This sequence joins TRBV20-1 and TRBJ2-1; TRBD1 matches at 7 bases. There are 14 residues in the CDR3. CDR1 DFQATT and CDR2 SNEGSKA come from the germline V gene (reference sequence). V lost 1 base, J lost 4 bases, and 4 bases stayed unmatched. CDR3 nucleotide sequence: TGCAGTGCTAGAGGGGACAGACTATACAATGAGCAGTTCTTC. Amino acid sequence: CSARGDRLYNEQFF.

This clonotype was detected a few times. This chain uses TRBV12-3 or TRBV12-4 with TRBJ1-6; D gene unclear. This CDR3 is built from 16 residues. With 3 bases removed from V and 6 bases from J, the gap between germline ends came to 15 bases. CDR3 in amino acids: CASSLGKRRGNSPLHF. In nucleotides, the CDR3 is TGTGCCAGCAGTTTGGGGAAAAGGAGAGGTAATTCACCCCTCCACTTT.

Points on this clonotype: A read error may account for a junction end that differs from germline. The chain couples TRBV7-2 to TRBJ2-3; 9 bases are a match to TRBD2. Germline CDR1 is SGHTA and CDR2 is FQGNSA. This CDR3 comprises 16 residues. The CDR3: CASSLGASGTQNTEYF. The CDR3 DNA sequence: TGTGCCAGCAGCTTAGGGGCTAGCGGGACACAAAATACGGAGTATTTT.

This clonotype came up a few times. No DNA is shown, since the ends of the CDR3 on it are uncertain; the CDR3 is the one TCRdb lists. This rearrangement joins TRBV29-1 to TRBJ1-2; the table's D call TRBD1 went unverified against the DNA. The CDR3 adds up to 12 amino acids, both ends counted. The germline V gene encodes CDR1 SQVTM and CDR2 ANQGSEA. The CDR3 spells CSYGQGNYGCTF.

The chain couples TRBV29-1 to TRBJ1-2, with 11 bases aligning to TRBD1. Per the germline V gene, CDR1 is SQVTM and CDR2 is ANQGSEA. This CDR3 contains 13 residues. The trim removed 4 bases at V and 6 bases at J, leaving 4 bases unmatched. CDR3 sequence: CSVARGQGDGYTF. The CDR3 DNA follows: TGCAGCGTTGCCCGGGGACAGGGGGATGGCTACACCTTC.

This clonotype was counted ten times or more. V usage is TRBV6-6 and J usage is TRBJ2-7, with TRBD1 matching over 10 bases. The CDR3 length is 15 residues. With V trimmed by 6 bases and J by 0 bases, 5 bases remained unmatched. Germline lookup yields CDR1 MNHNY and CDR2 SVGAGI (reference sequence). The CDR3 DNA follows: TGTGCCAGCAGCACGACAGGGGGCGACTCCTACGAGCAGTACTTC. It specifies CASSTTGGDSYEQYF.

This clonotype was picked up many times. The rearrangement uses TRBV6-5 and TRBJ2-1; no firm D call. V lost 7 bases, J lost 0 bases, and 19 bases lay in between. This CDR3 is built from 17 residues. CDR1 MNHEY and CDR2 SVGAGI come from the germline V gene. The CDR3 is CASTPAQGFSSYNEQFF. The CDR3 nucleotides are TGTGCCAGCACTCCCGCCCAAGGGTTTAGCTCCTACAATGAGCAGTTCTTC.

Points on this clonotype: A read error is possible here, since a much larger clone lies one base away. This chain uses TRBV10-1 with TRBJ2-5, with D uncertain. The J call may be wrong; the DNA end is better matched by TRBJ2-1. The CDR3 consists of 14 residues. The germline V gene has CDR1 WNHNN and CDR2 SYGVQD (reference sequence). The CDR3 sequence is CASSESIQQETQFF. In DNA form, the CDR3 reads TGCGCCAGCAGTGAGTCGATCCAGCAAGAGACCCAGTTCTTC.

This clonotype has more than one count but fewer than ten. As DNA, the CDR3 is TGTGCCAGCAGCTATCCCCCAGGGGGGACTGGGGCCAACGTCCTGACTTTC. Amino acids: CASSYPPGGTGANVLTF. The chain has TRBV11-3 and TRBJ2-6, with a possible D match to TRBD1 (7 bases). Germline V gene sequence: CDR1 SGHNT, CDR2 YENEEA. V dropped 4 bases and J dropped 2 bases, with 15 bases sitting between them. The CDR3 has 17 amino acids.

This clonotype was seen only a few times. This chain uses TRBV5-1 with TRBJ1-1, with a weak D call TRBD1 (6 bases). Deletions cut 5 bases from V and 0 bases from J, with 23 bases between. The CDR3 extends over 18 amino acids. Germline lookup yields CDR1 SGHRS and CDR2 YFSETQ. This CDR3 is CASRLWPSPGQMNTEAFF. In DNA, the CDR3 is TGCGCCAGCAGACTGTGGCCCTCACCAGGACAGATGAACACTGAAGCTTTCTTT.

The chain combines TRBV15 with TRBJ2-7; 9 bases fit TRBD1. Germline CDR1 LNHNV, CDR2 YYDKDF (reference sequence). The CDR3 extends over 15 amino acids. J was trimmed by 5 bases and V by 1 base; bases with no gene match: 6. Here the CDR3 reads CATSRARDRVHEQYF. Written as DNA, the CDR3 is TGTGCCACCAGCAGAGCGCGGGACAGGGTCCACGAGCAGTACTTC.

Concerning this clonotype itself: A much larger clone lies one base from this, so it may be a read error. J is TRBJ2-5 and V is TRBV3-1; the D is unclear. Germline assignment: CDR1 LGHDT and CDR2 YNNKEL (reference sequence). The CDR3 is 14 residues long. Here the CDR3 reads CAGSQGLGQETQYF. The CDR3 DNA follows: TGTGCCGGCAGCCAAGGTCTAGGACAAGAGACCCAGTACTTC.

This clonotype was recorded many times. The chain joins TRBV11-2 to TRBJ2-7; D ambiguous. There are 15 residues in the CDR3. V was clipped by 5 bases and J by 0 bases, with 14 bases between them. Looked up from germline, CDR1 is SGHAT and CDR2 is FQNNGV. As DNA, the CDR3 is TGTGCCAGCAGCAAGGAACCCCTGAGCTCCTACGAGCAGTACTTC. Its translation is CASSKEPLSSYEQYF.

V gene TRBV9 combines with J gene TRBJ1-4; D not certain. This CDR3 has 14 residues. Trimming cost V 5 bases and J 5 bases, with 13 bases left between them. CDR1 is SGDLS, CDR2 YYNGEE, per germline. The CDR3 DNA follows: TGTGCCAGCAGTAGGACGGGCAAAAATGAAAAACTGTTTTTT. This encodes CASSRTGKNEKLFF. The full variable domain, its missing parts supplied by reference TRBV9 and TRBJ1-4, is DSGVTQTPKHLITATGQRVTLRCSPRSGDLSVYWYQQSLDQGLQFLIQYYNGEERAKGNILERFSAQQFPDLHSELNLSSLELGDSALYFCASSRTGKNEKLFFGSGTQLSVL.

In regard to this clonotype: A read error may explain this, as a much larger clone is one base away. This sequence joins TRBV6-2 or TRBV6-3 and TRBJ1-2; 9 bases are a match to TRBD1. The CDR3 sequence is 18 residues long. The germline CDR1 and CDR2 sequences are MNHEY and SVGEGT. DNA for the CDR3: TGTGCCAGCAGATATGCCCTTCTCCGGGACAGGGTTCAATATGACTACACCTTC. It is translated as CASRYALLRDRVQYDYTF.

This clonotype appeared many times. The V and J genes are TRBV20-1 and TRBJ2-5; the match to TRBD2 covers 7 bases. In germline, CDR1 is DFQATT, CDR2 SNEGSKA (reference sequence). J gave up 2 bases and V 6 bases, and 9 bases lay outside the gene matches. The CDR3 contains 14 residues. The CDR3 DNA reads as TGCAGTGCCTCGAGCGCAGCGGGGCAAGAGACCCAGTACTTC. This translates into CSASSAAGQETQYF.

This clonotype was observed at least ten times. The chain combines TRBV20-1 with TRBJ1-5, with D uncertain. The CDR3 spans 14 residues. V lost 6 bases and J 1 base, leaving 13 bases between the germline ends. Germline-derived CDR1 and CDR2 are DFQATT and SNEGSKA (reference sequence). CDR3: CSASPGGSNQPQHF. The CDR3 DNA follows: TGCAGTGCCAGCCCCGGCGGGAGCAATCAGCCCCAGCATTTT.

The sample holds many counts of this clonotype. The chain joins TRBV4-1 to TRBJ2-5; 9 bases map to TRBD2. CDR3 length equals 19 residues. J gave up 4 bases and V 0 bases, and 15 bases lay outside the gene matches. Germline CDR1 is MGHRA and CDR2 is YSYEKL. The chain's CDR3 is CASSQDRYSGGPSGETQYF. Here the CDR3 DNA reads TGCGCCAGCAGCCAAGATCGTTACAGCGGGGGGCCATCGGGAGAGACCCAGTACTTC.